Ten or more counts support the clone carrying this T cell receptor (beta chain). Its antigen remains unknown. TCRdb fed the 5' RACE reads into MiXCR, producing one record per CDR3 protein. The data contain nearly 70,000 distinct CDR3 sequences, roughly 4.5% of them singletons. The record originates from a study of early T cells in non-severe SARS-CoV-2 infection. The study's findings and limits: Matching against VDJdb likely underestimated virus-specific expansions, favoring anti-spike CD8.

The sequences come from whole blood, collected at baseline. This clonotype was sampled from an adult who was a healthcare worker with PCR-confirmed SARS-CoV-2 infection or an uninfected control (not recorded which). The donor label of this sample is uncertain.

DNA for the CDR3: TGCGCCAGCAGCCAACTCGGGGCAGGGCCAGATACGCAGTATTTT. This codes for CASSQLGAGPDTQYF. J is TRBJ2-3 and V is TRBV4-3; either TRBD1 or TRBD2 may supply D (5 bases each). Trimming left V 2 bases short and J 4 bases short, with 13 bases between. The CDR3 is made up of 15 amino acids. Germline V CDR1 and CDR2: LGHNA, YSLEER.